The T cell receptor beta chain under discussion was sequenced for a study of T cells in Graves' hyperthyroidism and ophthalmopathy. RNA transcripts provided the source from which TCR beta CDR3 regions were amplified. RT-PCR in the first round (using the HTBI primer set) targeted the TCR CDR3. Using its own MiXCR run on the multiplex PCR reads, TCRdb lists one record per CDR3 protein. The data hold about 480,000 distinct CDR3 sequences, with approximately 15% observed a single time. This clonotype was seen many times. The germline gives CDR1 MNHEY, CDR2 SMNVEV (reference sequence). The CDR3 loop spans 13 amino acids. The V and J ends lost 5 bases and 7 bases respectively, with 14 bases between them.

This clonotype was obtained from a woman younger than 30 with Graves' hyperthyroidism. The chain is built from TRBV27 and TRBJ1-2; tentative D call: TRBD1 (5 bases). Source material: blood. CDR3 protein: CASSPGPGGGYTF. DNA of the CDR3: TGTGCCAGCAGTCCCGGGCCCGGGGGTGGCTACACCTTC.